This T cell receptor beta chain is drawn from a study of T cell changes during pregnancy in multiple sclerosis. Germline CDR1 reads LNHDA; CDR2 reads SQIVND (reference sequence). The CDR3 sequence is 16 residues long. J gave up 0 bases and V 6 bases, and 8 bases lay outside the gene matches. Only in-frame clones appear in the TCRdb table, and some are missing; sequencing was by immunoSEQ multiplex PCR. Of about 85,000 clones in the sample, 80% to 95% were seen once. This sequence was found in a female donor with multiple sclerosis, enrolled in a pregnancy study. The rearrangement joins TRBV19 to TRBJ2-3; 8 positions agree with TRBD2. The sample was peripheral blood, taken in the first trimester of pregnancy. The CDR3 nucleotides are TGTGCCAGTAGGAACCGGGGGGGTACTAGCACAGATACGCAGTATTTT. It translates to CASRNRGGTSTDTQYF.